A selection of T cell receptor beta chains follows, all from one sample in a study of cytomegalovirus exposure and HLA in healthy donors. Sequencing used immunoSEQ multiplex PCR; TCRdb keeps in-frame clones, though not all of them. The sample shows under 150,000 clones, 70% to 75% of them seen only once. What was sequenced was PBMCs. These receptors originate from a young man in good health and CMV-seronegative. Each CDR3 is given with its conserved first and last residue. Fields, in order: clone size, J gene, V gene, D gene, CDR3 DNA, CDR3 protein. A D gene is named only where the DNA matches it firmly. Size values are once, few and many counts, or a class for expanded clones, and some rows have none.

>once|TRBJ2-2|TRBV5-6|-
TGTGTCAGCAGCCAAGGGCCGGGACTGAACACCGGGGAGCTGTTTTTT
CVSSQGPGLNTGELFF
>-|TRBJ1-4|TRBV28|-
TGTGCCAGCAGTTCCCCCTTCTCCGGAACTAATGAAAAACTGTTTTTT
CASSSPFSGTNEKLFF
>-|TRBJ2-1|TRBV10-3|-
TGTGCCACCACGTTCGACTTAGGCTCCTACAATGAGCAGTTCTTC
CATTFDLGSYNEQFF
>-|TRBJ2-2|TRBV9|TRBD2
TGTGCCAGCAGCGTAGGGGTTAGCGGGAGTGTCACCGGGGAGCTGTTTTTT
CASSVGVSGSVTGELFF
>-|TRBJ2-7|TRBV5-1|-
TGCGCCAGCAGCTTAATGAGCTCCTACGAGCAGTACTTC
CASSLMSSYEQYF
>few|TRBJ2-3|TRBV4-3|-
TGCGCCAGCAGCCAGGGCCACGGCACAGATACGCAGTATTTT
CASSQGHGTDTQYF
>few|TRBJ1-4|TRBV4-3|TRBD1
TGCGCCAGCAGCCAAGGGACAGGGTCTGAAAAACTGTTTTTT
CASSQGTGSEKLFF
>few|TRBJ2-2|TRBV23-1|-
TGCGCCAGCAGTCGACAGGTCCCACACACCGGGGAGCTGTTTTTT
CASSRQVPHTGELFF
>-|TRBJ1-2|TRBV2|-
TGTGCCAGCAGTGGGGTCAACAGGGACACTAACTATGGCTACACCTTC
CASSGVNRDTNYGYTF
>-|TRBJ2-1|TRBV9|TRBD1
TGTGCCAGCAGCGTATATGGGACAGGGGCCTACAATGAGCAGTTCTTC
CASSVYGTGAYNEQFF
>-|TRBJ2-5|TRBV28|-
TGTGCCAGCAGTTTACGTTACAGCCAAGAGACCCAGTACTTC
CASSLRYSQETQYF
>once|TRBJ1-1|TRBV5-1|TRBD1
TGCGACAGCAGCTTTACCGGGACAGGGGGCCACCTCCCATTGAACACTGAAGCTTTCTTT
CDSSFTGTGGHLPLNTEAFF
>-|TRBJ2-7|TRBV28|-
TGTGCCAGCAGTTGGCCATGGGGCAGGCGCACCTACGAGCAGTACTTC
CASSWPWGRRTYEQYF
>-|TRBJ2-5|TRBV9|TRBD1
TGTGCCAGCAGCGTTACAGGGGGCTTTGTCGGAGAGACCCAGTACTTC
CASSVTGGFVGETQYF
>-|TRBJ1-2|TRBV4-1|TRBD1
TGCGCCAGCAGCCAACCACAGGGGGTGTATGGCTACACCTTC
CASSQPQGVYGYTF
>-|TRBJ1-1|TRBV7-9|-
TGTGCCAGCAGCTTAGGCGCCCCTGAAGCTTTCTTT
CASSLGAPEAFF
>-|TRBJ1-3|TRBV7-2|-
TGTGCCAGCAGCTTAGTCGCCGGGACTATTTCTGGAAACACCATATATTTT
CASSLVAGTISGNTIYF
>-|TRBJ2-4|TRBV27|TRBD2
TGTGCCAGCAGTCCCGGACTAGAGGGGAGCATTCAGTACTTC
CASSPGLEGSIQYF
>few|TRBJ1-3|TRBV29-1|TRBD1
TGCAGCGCTGAAAAATGGACAGGTTCCTCTGGAAACACCATATATTTT
CSAEKWTGSSGNTIYF
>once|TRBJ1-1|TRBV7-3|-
TGTGCCAGCAGCCCCCAATCGAACACTGAAGCTTTCTTT
CASSPQSNTEAFF
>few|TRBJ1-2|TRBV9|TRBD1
TGTGCCAGCACCCCGACAGGGGGAGGCTATGGCTACACCTTC
CASTPTGGGYGYTF
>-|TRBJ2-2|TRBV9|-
TGTGCCAGCAGCGTAGACGAGACAGAAACGAACACCGGGGAGCTGTTTTTT
CASSVDETETNTGELFF
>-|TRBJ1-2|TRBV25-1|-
TGTGCCAGCAGTGAACAGGGCGGTTTGGATGGCTACACCTTC
CASSEQGGLDGYTF
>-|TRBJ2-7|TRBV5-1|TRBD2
TGCGCCAGCAGCTTGGTGGTTAGCGGGGCCTCCTACGAGCAGTACTTC
CASSLVVSGASYEQYF
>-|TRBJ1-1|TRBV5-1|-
TGCGCCAGCAGCTTGTTGAGGGAGGCTGAAGCTTTCTTT
CASSLLREAEAFF
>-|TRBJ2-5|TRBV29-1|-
TGCAGCGTTGAAGGTGACACAATCCAAGAGACCCAGTACTTC
CSVEGDTIQETQYF
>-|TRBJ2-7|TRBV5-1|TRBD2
TGCGCCAGCAGCTTTAGCGGGGGGACGAGTTCCTACGAGCAGTACTTC
CASSFSGGTSSYEQYF
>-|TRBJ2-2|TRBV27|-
TGTGCCAGCATGGCCACCGGGGAGCTGTTTTTT
CASMATGELFF
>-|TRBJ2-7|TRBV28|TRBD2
TGTGCCAGCAGGTCCGGGACTAGCGGGAGCAAATACGAGCAGTACTTC
CASRSGTSGSKYEQYF
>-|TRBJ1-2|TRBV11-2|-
TGTGCCAGCAGCTCGACAGTAGCTAACTATGGCTACACCTTC
CASSSTVANYGYTF
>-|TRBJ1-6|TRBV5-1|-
TGCGCCAGCAGCCGAAACTCGGACGGGGGTTCACCCCTCCACTTT
CASSRNSDGGSPLHF
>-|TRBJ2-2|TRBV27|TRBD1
TGTGCCACCATGAAAGGGGGCGCGATCTCCGGGGAGCTGTTTTTT
CATMKGGAISGELFF
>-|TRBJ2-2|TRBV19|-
TGTGCCAGTACGAGGGACTTCGAGGCAGGGCGAACCGGGGAGCTGTTTTTT
CASTRDFEAGRTGELFF
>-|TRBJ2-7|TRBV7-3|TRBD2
TGTGCCAGCAGCCTGCGACCGAAAGGGTTAAGCGGGAGGGCCAACGAGCAGTACTTC
CASSLRPKGLSGRANEQYF
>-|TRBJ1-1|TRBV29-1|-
TGCAGCGTTGCCCAGGGCGGGGGACGGGAAGCTTTCTTT
CSVAQGGGREAFF
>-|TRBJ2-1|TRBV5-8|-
TGTGCCAGCAGCACGGACTCCCCTTACAATGAGCAGTTCTTC
CASSTDSPYNEQFF
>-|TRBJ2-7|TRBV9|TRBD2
TGTGCCAGCAGCCCTTTCGTGGCGGGGGGTGATAGAGAGCAGTACTTC
CASSPFVAGGDREQYF
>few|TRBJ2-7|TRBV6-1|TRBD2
TGTGCCAGCACCCTTGGGGGGGGAGAAGACTACGAGCAGTACTTC
CASTLGGGEDYEQYF
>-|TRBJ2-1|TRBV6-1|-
TGTGCCAGCAGTCGTCCCGAGAGCTCCTACAATGAGCAGTTCTTC
CASSRPESSYNEQFF
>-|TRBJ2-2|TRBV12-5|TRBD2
TGTGCTAGTGGTTTGCGCCTAGCGGGTAACACCGGGGAGCTGTTTTTT
CASGLRLAGNTGELFF
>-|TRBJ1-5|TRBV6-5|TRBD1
TGTGCCAGCAGCACAGGGGCCCAACAGCCCCAGCATTTT
CASSTGAQQPQHF
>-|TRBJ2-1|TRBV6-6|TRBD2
TGTGCCAGCAGTTATACGGGAGGCCCCTTGGGCGATGAGCAGTTCTTC
CASSYTGGPLGDEQFF
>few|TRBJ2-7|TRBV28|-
TGTGCCAGCAGTTTCTCAACTGTGAGCTCCTACGAGCAGTACTTC
CASSFSTVSSYEQYF